The clone carrying this T cell receptor beta chain was recorded once. The data were taken from a study of blood T cell repertoires in COVID-19. The authors' processing: It was from reference gene primer amplification that nucleated cell counts were estimated. TCRdb's copy holds only in-frame clones and misses some; the assay was immunoSEQ multiplex PCR. V, J and clone size derive from that table, while D and trimming were established from the DNA sequence. The data contain approximately 230,000 clones, 80% to 95% of them singletons. The CDR3 consists of 14 residues. Germline values: CDR1 MDHEN, CDR2 SYDVKM. V was pared by 3 bases and J by 9 bases, with 9 bases of the junction left unmatched.

The chain couples TRBV28 to TRBJ1-1, with TRBD1 matching over 8 bases. Source material: PBMCs or T cells enriched from blood (not recorded which). This clonotype originated in a woman between 18 and 29 years old who had recovered from COVID-19. CDR3 sequence (DNA): TGTGCCAGCAGTTTTACCAGGGGGCCAGGTCAAGCTTTCTTT. It specifies CASSFTRGPGQAFF.